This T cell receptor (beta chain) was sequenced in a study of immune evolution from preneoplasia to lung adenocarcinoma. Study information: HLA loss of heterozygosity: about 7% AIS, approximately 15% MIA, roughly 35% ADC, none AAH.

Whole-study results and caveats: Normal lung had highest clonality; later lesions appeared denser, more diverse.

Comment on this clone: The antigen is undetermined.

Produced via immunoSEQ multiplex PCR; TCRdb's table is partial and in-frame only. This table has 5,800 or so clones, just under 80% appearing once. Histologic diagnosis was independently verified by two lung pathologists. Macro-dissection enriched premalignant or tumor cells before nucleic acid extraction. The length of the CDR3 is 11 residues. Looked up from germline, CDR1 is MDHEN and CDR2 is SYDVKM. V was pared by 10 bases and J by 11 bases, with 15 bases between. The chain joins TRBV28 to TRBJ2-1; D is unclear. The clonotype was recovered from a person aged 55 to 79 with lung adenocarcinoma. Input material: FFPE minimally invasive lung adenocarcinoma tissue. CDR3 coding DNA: TGTGCCACCTACCTCGCAATGAAGCAGTTCTTC. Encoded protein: CATYLAMKQFF. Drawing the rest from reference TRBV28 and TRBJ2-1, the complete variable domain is DVKVTQSSRYLVKRTGEKVFLECVQDMDHENMFWYRQDPGLGLRLIYFSYDVKMKEKGDIPEGYSVSREKKERFSLILESASTNQTSMYLCATYLAMKQFFGPGTRLTVL.